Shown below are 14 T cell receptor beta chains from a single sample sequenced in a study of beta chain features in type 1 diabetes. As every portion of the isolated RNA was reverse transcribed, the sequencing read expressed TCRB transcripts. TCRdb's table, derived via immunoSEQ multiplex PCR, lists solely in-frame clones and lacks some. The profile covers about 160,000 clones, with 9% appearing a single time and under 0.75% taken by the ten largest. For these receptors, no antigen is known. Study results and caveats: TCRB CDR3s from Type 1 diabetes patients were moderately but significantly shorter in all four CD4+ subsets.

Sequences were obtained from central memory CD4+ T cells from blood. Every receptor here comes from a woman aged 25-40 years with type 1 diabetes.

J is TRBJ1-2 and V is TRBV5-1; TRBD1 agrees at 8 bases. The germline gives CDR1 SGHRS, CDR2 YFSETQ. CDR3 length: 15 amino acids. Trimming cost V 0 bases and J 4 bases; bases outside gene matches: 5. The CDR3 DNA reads TGCGCCAGCAGCTTGGACAGGGGGACGGGCTATGGCTACACCTTC. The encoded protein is CASSLDRGTGYGYTF.

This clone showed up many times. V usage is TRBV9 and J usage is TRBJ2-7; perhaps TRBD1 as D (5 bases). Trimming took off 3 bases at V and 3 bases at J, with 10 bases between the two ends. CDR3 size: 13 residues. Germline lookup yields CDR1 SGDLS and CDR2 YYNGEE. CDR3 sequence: CASSDPRGYEQYF. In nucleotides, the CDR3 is TGTGCCAGCAGCGATCCTAGGGGCTACGAGCAGTACTTC.

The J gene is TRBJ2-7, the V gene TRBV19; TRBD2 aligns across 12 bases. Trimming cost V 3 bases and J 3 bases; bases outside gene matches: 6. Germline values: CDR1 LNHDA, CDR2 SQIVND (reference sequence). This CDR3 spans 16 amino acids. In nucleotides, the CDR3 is TGTGCCAGTAGTATCCAGACTAGCGGGAGAATCTACGAGCAGTACTTC. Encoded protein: CASSIQTSGRIYEQYF.

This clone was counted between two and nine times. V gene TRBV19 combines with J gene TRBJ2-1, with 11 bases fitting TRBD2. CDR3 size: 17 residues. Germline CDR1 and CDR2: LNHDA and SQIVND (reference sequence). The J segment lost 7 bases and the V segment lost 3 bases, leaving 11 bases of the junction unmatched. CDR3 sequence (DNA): TGTGCCAGTAGTATGGGGCTAGCGGGAGGCCTTCGGAATGAGCAGTTCTTC. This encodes CASSMGLAGGLRNEQFF.

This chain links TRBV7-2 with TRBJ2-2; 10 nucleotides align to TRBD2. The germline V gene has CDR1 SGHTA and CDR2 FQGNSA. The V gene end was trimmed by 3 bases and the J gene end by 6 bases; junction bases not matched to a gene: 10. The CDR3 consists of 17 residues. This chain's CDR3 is CASSLPSSGSTAGELFF. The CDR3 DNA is TGTGCCAGCAGCTTGCCGTCTAGCGGGAGTACTGCCGGGGAGCTGTTTTTT.

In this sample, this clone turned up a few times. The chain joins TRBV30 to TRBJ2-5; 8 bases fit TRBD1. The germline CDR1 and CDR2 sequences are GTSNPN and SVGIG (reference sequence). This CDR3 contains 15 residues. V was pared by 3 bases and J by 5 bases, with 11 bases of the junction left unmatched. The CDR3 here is CAWSFLSGQGETQYF. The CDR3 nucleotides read TGTGCCTGGAGCTTTCTGTCAGGACAGGGCGAGACCCAGTACTTC.

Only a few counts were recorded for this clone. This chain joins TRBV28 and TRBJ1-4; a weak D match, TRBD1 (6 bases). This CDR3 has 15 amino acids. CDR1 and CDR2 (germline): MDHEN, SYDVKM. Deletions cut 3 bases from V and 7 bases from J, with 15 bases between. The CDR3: CASSFQGGGGEKLFF. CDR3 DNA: TGTGCCAGCAGTTTTCAGGGTGGGGGCGGTGAAAAACTGTTTTTT.

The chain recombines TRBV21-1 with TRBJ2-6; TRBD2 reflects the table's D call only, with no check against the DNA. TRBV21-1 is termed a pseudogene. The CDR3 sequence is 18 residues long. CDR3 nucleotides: TGTGCCAGCAGCAAAGAACTAATAGCGGGAGTTGGGGCCAACGTCCTGACTTTC. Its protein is CASSKELIAGVGANVLTF.

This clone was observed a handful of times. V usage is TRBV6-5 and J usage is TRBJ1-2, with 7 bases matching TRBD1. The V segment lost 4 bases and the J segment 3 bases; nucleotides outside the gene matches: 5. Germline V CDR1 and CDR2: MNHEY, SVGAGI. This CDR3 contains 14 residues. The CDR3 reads CASSSVQGYYGYTF. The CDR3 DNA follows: TGTGCCAGCAGTTCGGTACAGGGGTACTATGGCTACACCTTC.

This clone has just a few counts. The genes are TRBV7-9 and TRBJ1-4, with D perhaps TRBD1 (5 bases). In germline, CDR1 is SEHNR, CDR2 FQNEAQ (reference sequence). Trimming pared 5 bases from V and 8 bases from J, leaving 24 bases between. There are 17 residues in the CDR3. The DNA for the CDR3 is TGTGCCAGCAGCCCTCGCCGAACGGGCCAGGGCGGCGAAAAACTGTTTTTT. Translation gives CASSPRRTGQGGEKLFF. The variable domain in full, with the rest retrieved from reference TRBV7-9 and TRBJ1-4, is DTGVSQNPRHKITKRGQNVTFRCDPISEHNRLYWYRQTLGQGPEFLTYFQNEAQLEKSRLLSDRFSAERPKGSFSTLEIQRTEQGDSAMYLCASSPRRTGQGGEKLFFGSGTQLSVL.

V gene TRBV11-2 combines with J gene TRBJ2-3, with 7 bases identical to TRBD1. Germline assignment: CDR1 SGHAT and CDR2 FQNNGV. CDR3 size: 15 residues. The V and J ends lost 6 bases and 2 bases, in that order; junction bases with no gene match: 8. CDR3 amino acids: CASRRQGPFTDTQYF. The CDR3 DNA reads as TGTGCCAGCAGAAGACAGGGCCCTTTCACAGATACGCAGTATTTT.

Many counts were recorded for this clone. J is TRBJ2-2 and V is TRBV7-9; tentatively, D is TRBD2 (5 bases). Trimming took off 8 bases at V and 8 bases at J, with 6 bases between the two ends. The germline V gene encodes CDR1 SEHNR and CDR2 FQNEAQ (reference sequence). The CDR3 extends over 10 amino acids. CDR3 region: CASSGGELFF. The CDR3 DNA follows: TGTGCCAGCTCGGGAGGGGAGCTGTTTTTT.

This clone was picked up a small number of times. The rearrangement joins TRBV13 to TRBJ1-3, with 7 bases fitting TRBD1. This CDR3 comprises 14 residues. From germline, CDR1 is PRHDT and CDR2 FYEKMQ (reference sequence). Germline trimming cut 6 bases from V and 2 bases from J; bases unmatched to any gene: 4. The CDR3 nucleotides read TGTGCCAGCAGAGGCAGGGGGACTGGAAACACCATATATTTT. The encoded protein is CASRGRGTGNTIYF.

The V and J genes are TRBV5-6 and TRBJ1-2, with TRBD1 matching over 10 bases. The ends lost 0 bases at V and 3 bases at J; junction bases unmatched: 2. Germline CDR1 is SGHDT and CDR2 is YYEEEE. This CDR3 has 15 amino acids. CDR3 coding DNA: TGTGCCAGCAGCTTGGTGGACAGGGGGGACTATGGCTACACCTTC. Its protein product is CASSLVDRGDYGYTF.